These T cell receptor beta chains were read from a single sample in a study. TCRdb fed the 5' RACE reads into MiXCR, producing one record per CDR3 protein. Among 45,000 to 55,000 distinct CDR3 sequences listed, approximately 25% were seen once. The sample was tumor-infiltrating naive CD4+ T cells sorted from the breast tumor. These receptors all come from a female donor with breast cancer. The CDR3 runs from the conserved cysteine through the conserved F or W. The D gene is left open where the match is weak. Size is stated for part of the rows, as once, few or many counts, or as a class when the clone is expanded.

TRBJ1-2 | - | TRBV6-5 | TRBD1 | TGTGCCAGCAGACGAGGACAGGTTGGGGATGGCTACACCTTC | CASRRGQVGDGYTF
TRBJ2-3 | few | TRBV25-1 | - | TGTGCCAGTACTGCCCCCGGCGAGGCGACAGATACGCAGTATTTT | CASTAPGEATDTQYF
TRBJ1-5 | few | TRBV4-1 | TRBD1 | TGCGCCAGCAGCCAAAACTACCCACAGGGGAATCAGCCCCAGCATTTT | CASSQNYPQGNQPQHF
TRBJ2-3 | few | TRBV5-1 | - | TGCGCCAGCAGCTTGGGAGTAGGAGCCACAGATACGCAGTATTTT | CASSLGVGATDTQYF
TRBJ2-3 | - | TRBV5-1 | TRBD2 | TGCGCCAGCGGCGGGACTAAGGGCACAGATACGCAGTATTTT | CASGGTKGTDTQYF
TRBJ1-1 | - | TRBV28 | - | TGTGCCACTTACTCCGAGCAGAGATCTTTAAGGACTGAAGCTTTCTTT | CATYSEQRSLRTEAFF
TRBJ2-2 | - | TRBV7-2 | - | TGTGCCAGCAGCCTCACTGGGTTACCTACCGGGGAGCTGTTTTTT | CASSLTGLPTGELFF
TRBJ2-5 | few | TRBV7-9 | - | TGTGCCAGCAGCTCAGGGAGTTACCAAGAGACCCAGTACTTC | CASSSGSYQETQYF
TRBJ2-1 | many | TRBV7-3 | - | TGTGCCAGCAGCTTAAGTAGCGGAGCGGGCGATGAGCAGTTCTTC | CASSLSSGAGDEQFF
TRBJ1-3 | many | TRBV6-5 | TRBD1 | TGTGCCAGCGGATTGGGGGACAGAGGAAACACCATATATTTT | CASGLGDRGNTIYF
TRBJ2-1 | few | TRBV20-1 | - | TGCAGTGCTCAAGGGACCTTAAACTTGAATGAGCAGTTCTTC | CSAQGTLNLNEQFF
TRBJ1-5 | - | TRBV20-1 | - | TGCAGTGCTAGAGATCAGGGAGGAGGCCCCCAGCATTTT | CSARDQGGGPQHF
TRBJ2-3 | few | TRBV11-3 | - | TGTGCCAGCAGCTTAGAGCCGACAGATACGCAGTATTTT | CASSLEPTDTQYF
TRBJ2-3 | - | TRBV10-3 | - | TGTGCCATTGGAGAGCGGCCCGGGGATACGCAGTATTTT | CAIGERPGDTQYF
TRBJ2-4 | - | TRBV24-1 | - | TGTGCCACCAGTGTAAGAGGGGTGAAGGCCAAAAACATTCAGTACTTC | CATSVRGVKAKNIQYF
TRBJ2-3 | many | TRBV7-9 | TRBD2 | TGTGCCAGCACCCAACTAGCGGGAGGCCCAGATACGCAGTATTTT | CASTQLAGGPDTQYF
TRBJ1-1 | - | TRBV5-1 | - | TGCGCCAGCAGCACAGACAGTGCCGAGGCTTTCTTT | CASSTDSAEAFF
TRBJ2-1 | many | TRBV4-1 | TRBD2 | TGCGCCAGCAGCCCACTAGCGGGAGTCTACAATGAGCAGTTCTTC | CASSPLAGVYNEQFF
TRBJ2-7 | few | TRBV7-2 | - | TGTGCCAGCAGCTCCCAGTACGAGCAGTACTTC | CASSSQYEQYF
TRBJ1-2 | - | TRBV12-3/TRBV12-4 | TRBD1 | TGTGCCAGCAGCAATCTTGACAGGGTCCATGGCTACACCTTC | CASSNLDRVHGYTF
TRBJ2-5 | few | TRBV6-5 | - | TGTGCCAGCAGTTACTCGGGGCGGATTAGAGAGACCCAGTACTTC | CASSYSGRIRETQYF
TRBJ1-3 | - | TRBV5-1 | TRBD1 | TGCGCCAGCAGCTTAGGGACAGCTGGAAACACCATATATTTT | CASSLGTAGNTIYF
TRBJ2-2 | - | TRBV6-5 | - | TGTGCCAGCTCAATGAACGCGAACACCGGGGAGCTTTTTTTT | CASSMNANTGELFF
TRBJ2-7 | - | TRBV20-1 | TRBD1 | TGCAGTGCTGTAAGACATGGGACAGCCGGCTCCTACGAGCAGTACTTC | CSAVRHGTAGSYEQYF
TRBJ2-7 | few | TRBV9 | TRBD1 | TGTGCCAGCGAAGGGACAGGGGGGGGTAGAGAGCAGTACTTC | CASEGTGGGREQYF
TRBJ2-3 | many | TRBV7-2 | - | TGTGCCAGCAGCTTAGATTTTGGGAGCACAGATACGCAGTATTTT | CASSLDFGSTDTQYF
TRBJ2-7 | many | TRBV6-2/TRBV6-3 | - | TGTGCCAGCAGTTACCCAGTCCACGAGCAGTACTTC | CASSYPVHEQYF
TRBJ1-2 | - | TRBV20-1 | TRBD1 | TGCAGTGCTAGTACTCAGGGGGTTGGCTACACCTTC | CSASTQGVGYTF
TRBJ2-5 | few | TRBV5-5 | - | TGTGCCAGCAGCTTGGCAACATTTGAGACCCAGTACTTC | CASSLATFETQYF
TRBJ2-7 | - | TRBV7-8 | - | TGTGCCAGCAGCTTCCCGGGGGCTGGGGAGCAGTACTTC | CASSFPGAGEQYF
TRBJ2-1 | - | TRBV24-1 | TRBD2 | TGTGCCACCAGCCAAACTAGCGGGAGCCTCTATGAGCAGTTCTTC | CATSQTSGSLYEQFF
TRBJ2-3 | many | TRBV9 | TRBD2 | TGTGCCAGCAGCGGCGGCTTGGGACTAGCGGGCACAGATACGCAGTATTTT | CASSGGLGLAGTDTQYF
TRBJ2-1 | - | TRBV5-1 | - | TGCGCCAGCAGCTCGGGGACTGCTGGCGTCCACAATGAGCAGTTCTTC | CASSSGTAGVHNEQFF